A selection of T cell receptor beta chains follows, all from one sample in a study of blood T cell repertoires in COVID-19. Here immunoSEQ multiplex PCR was the method, and the copy in TCRdb shows in-frame clones only, minus some. The repertoire includes about 140,000 clones, 75% to 80% of them detected once, and around 9.5% sits in the top ten. Specimen: peripheral blood. Source of these receptors: a woman in her forties or fifties with active or convalescent COVID-19. Each CDR3 is given with its conserved first and last residue. D genes are given only for firm matches. Rows may omit the clone size; those that give it use once, few, many or a size class.

D,V,size,J,CDR3,DNA
NA,TRBV6-2/TRBV6-3,few,TRBJ1-2,CASSYRPGGLGDGYTF,TGTGCCAGCAGTTACCGTCCTGGAGGACTTGGGGATGGCTACACCTTC
NA,TRBV18,NA,TRBJ1-6,CASSPPAQGLTPLHF,TGTGCCAGCTCACCACCGGCTCAGGGTCTAACACCCCTCCACTTT
TRBD1,TRBV24-1,few,TRBJ1-2,CATSPRQGVYGYTF,TGTGCCACCAGTCCCCGGCAGGGGGTCTATGGCTACACCTTC
NA,TRBV29-1,NA,TRBJ1-1,CSVVGVGGLGTEAFF,TGCAGCGTTGTGGGGGTAGGGGGTCTGGGCACTGAAGCTTTCTTT
NA,TRBV19,NA,TRBJ2-7,CASSKRPGNYEQYF,TGTGCCAGTAGTAAAAGGCCAGGGAACTACGAGCAGTACTTC
TRBD1,TRBV29-1,NA,TRBJ1-2,CSVLTAPTGGGYTF,TGCAGCGTGCTAACCGCCCCGACAGGGGGTGGCTACACCTTC
NA,TRBV28,NA,TRBJ2-7,CASPTGAGNSSYEQYF,TGTGCCAGCCCGACAGGAGCGGGAAATAGCTCCTACGAGCAGTACTTC
NA,TRBV5-1,NA,TRBJ1-3,CASSLGGEEGNTIYF,TGCGCCAGCAGCTTGGGGGGCGAAGAGGGAAACACCATATATTTT
TRBD2,TRBV7-6,NA,TRBJ2-3,CASSLGSSGTHTDTQYF,TGTGCCAGCAGCTTAGGTTCTAGCGGGACCCACACAGATACGCAGTATTTT
NA,TRBV9,NA,TRBJ1-2,CASSPAHGGGYTF,TGTGCCAGCAGCCCCGCCCATGGAGGAGGCTACACCTTC
TRBD1,TRBV5-4,few,TRBJ2-3,CASRDGQGSDTQYF,TGTGCCAGCAGGGACGGACAGGGTTCAGATACGCAGTATTTT
NA,TRBV7-9,once,TRBJ2-1,CASSYWRKKPNEQFF,TGTGCCAGCAGCTACTGGCGGAAGAAACCCAATGAGCAGTTCTTC
TRBD1,TRBV19,once,TRBJ2-2,CASSVHPGTGIPELFF,TGTGCCAGTAGTGTTCACCCCGGGACAGGGATCCCAGAGCTGTTTTTT
TRBD2,TRBV2,few,TRBJ2-2,CASSTGLAGIANTGELFF,TGTGCCAGCAGCACGGGACTAGCGGGAATCGCGAACACCGGGGAGCTGTTTTTT
TRBD2,TRBV27,NA,TRBJ2-1,CASSLRGGTDEQFF,TGTGCCAGCAGTTTACGGGGAGGGACCGATGAGCAGTTCTTC
TRBD1,TRBV7-6,NA,TRBJ1-6,CASSPQGELYNSPLHF,TGTGCCAGCAGCCCACAGGGGGAACTCTATAATTCACCCCTCCACTTT
NA,TRBV5-1,NA,TRBJ2-2,CASSLGPQNTGELFF,TGCGCCAGCAGCTTGGGGCCACAGAACACCGGGGAGCTGTTTTTT
NA,TRBV9,NA,TRBJ2-2,CASSVGATGELFF,TGTGCCAGCAGCGTAGGTGCGACCGGGGAGCTGTTTTTT
NA,TRBV19,NA,TRBJ1-4,CASTPQGSNEKLFF,TGTGCCAGTACCCCGCAGGGTTCAAATGAAAAACTGTTTTTT
NA,TRBV21-1,NA,TRBJ1-2,CASRHRGSYGYTF,TGTGCCAGCAGACACAGGGGTAGCTATGGCTACACCTTC
TRBD2,TRBV7-8,NA,TRBJ2-4,CASSLESVAGVAKNIQYF,TGTGCCAGCAGCTTAGAGTCCGTAGCGGGGGTAGCCAAAAACATTCAGTACTTC
TRBD2,TRBV28,NA,TRBJ2-1,CASSFWGSGGNEQFF,TGTGCCAGCAGTTTCTGGGGAAGCGGGGGCAATGAGCAGTTCTTC
NA,TRBV30,NA,TRBJ2-7,CAWTGNLGYEQYF,TGTGCCTGGACGGGAAATCTGGGGTACGAGCAGTACTTC
NA,TRBV4-3,once,TRBJ1-5,CASSQDVNQPQHF,TGCGCCAGCAGCCAAGACGTCAATCAGCCCCAGCATTTT
TRBD1,TRBV7-6,few,TRBJ1-6,CASSLETDRADSPLHF,TGTGCCAGCAGCTTAGAAACCGACAGGGCGGACTCACCCCTCCACTTT
TRBD2,TRBV9,NA,TRBJ2-5,CASSPTSGGVQTQYF,TGTGCCAGCAGCCCCACTAGCGGGGGTGTGCAGACCCAGTACTTC
NA,TRBV5-1,NA,TRBJ1-2,CASSGRSEVTGYGGYTF,TGCGCCAGCAGCGGACGTTCCGAAGTAACAGGGTACGGTGGCTACACCTTC
NA,TRBV7-2,NA,TRBJ1-3,CASSWGSGGAGNTIYF,TGTGCCAGCAGCTGGGGCAGCGGGGGCGCTGGAAACACCATATATTTT
TRBD1,TRBV6-5,NA,TRBJ1-1,CASSKGTGGTEAFF,TGTGCCAGCAGCAAAGGGACAGGGGGCACTGAAGCTTTCTTT
NA,TRBV30,NA,TRBJ1-6,CAWSVARGLNSPLHF,TGTGCCTGGAGTGTGGCCAGGGGATTGAATTCACCCCTCCACTTT
TRBD1,TRBV6-5,NA,TRBJ2-7,CASRPPGQGTYEQYF,TGTGCCAGCAGACCCCCCGGACAGGGAACCTACGAGCAGTACTTC
NA,TRBV7-2,NA,TRBJ1-4,CASSSRGWSEKLFF,TGTGCCAGCAGCTCGAGAGGGTGGAGTGAAAAACTGTTTTTT
NA,TRBV6-4,NA,TRBJ1-2,CASRNTNKKNYGYTF,TGTGCCAGCAGAAACACAAACAAGAAGAACTATGGCTACACCTTC
TRBD1,TRBV6-5,NA,TRBJ1-2,CASLPGTGRAYGYTF,TGTGCCAGCCTTCCCGGGACAGGGAGGGCCTATGGCTACACCTTC
TRBD2,TRBV4-2,NA,TRBJ2-3,CASSQGRSGGVTDTQYF,TGTGCCAGCAGCCAGGGGCGAAGCGGGGGAGTCACAGATACGCAGTATTTT
TRBD1,TRBV7-2,once,TRBJ2-2,CASSLWAGGPNTGELFF,TGTGCCAGCAGCTTATGGGCAGGGGGTCCGAACACCGGGGAGCTGTTTTTT
NA,TRBV19,NA,TRBJ1-1,CASSIERGSYTEAFF,TGTGCCAGTAGCATCGAAAGGGGCTCCTACACTGAAGCTTTCTTT
NA,TRBV5-6,NA,TRBJ1-2,CASTGGYHNYGYTF,TGTGCCAGCACCGGGGGATACCATAACTATGGCTACACCTTC
NA,TRBV11-2,NA,TRBJ2-7,CASSLGSWGQTPEQYF,TGTGCCAGCAGCTTAGGATCGTGGGGGCAGACGCCCGAGCAGTACTTC
NA,TRBV7-2,NA,TRBJ1-6,CASSLHQDSPLHF,TGTGCCAGCAGCTTACACCAGGATTCACCCCTCCACTTT
TRBD1,TRBV7-2,NA,TRBJ1-1,CASSPEGGAVTEAFF,TGTGCCAGCAGCCCGGAAGGGGGCGCGGTCACTGAAGCTTTCTTT
TRBD1,TRBV19,NA,TRBJ1-5,CASSIKGQGMVGNQPQHF,TGTGCCAGTAGTATCAAAGGACAGGGGATGGTTGGCAATCAGCCCCAGCATTTT
TRBD1,TRBV5-5,NA,TRBJ1-6,CASSFWTGDSPLHF,TGTGCCAGCAGCTTTTGGACAGGGGATTCACCCCTCCACTTT
NA,TRBV10-3,NA,TRBJ1-2,CAISDGLYGYTF,TGTGCCATCAGTGACGGTTTATATGGCTACACCTTC
TRBD2,TRBV7-7,few,TRBJ2-5,CASSLGVAGVRETQYF,TGTGCCAGCAGCTTGGGAGTAGCGGGAGTTAGGGAGACCCAGTACTTC
NA,TRBV7-2,NA,TRBJ1-4,CASSLFGATNEKLFF,TGTGCCAGCAGCTTATTCGGGGCAACTAATGAAAAACTGTTTTTT
TRBD2,TRBV7-3,NA,TRBJ2-5,CASSLTAGGRETQYF,TGTGCCAGCAGCTTAACTGCGGGGGGCAGGGAGACCCAGTACTTC
TRBD1,TRBV4-2,NA,TRBJ1-2,CASSQGDRGGGYTF,TGTGCCAGCAGCCAAGGTGACAGGGGCGGTGGCTACACCTTC